This TCR beta chain was retrieved from a study of identical twins' blood T cells (dated by TCRdb to the early 2010s). General notes on the study: The roughly 12 libraries, six for the alpha chain and six for the beta chain, yielded around 50 million Illumina reads in total. To assess how genetics influences repertoire formation, the study used next-generation sequencing to compare the TCR alpha and beta chain repertoires of three pairs of monozygous twins.

Donors were six healthy women forming three monozygous twin pairs. All three twin pairs had been raised together and were thought likely to have encountered the same vaccines and infectious agents. TCR cDNA libraries were prepared from RNA that was isolated from peripheral blood mononuclear cells. V sheds 5 bases and J sheds 1 base, leaving 9 bases between their ends. Based on the germline V gene, the CDR1 and CDR2 sequences are SQVTM and ANQGSEA. The CDR3 runs 13 amino acids, cysteine and phenylalanine included. Just CDR3 DNA is preserved here, 39 bases in frame from base 1. As concerns this clonotype: The antigen it binds to is not known. Base-call qualities are not available, and no considerably larger clone is one nucleotide away.

Overall study outcomes, separate from this receptor: Environmental influences could not be excluded as an explanation for twin similarity, since twins were reared together. Among the most abundant TCRbeta clonotypes, more CDR3 sequences were shared by each donor with her twin than with unrelated donors. The number of shared CDR3 clonotypes between two donors was mainly determined by the product of their cloneset sizes, and twins did not clearly deviate from this trend. V gene usage was reported to be markedly more similar within twin pairs than between unrelated donors, even among non-selected out-of-frame TCRbeta clonotypes. Validation by independent studies was stated to be required for the proposed role of the TCRalpha J segment in MHC recognition during thymic selection.

The library was built by means of 5' RACE. The sequencing machine was an Illumina Genome Analyzer IIx. The RNA-based TCR cDNA libraries were made using a previously described protocol that was modified in several ways. To prevent cross-contamination, sample-specific barcodes were introduced on both ends of each TCR cDNA library during cDNA synthesis and amplification. On the authors' methods: Each library contained roughly 2.2 to 3.6 million CDR3-containing reads, and somewhere between about 90,000 and nearly 550,000 clonotypes were identified for each individual. Reads with improper barcode index combinations were discarded, and clonesets were then built for each library with the MiTCR software. MiTCR filtered or rescued low-quality reads and corrected PCR and sequencing errors when assembling CDR3 clonotypes. Artificial out-of-frame clonotypes were mapped to in-frame sequences, with one indel allowed in the CDR3, and then removed. Similarity in V and J gene usage between donors was calculated as the Jensen-Shannon divergence divided by the mean entropy. The raw public reads went through TCRdb reprocessing: fastp at Q25, MiXCR clone calling, in-frame beta chains kept. Identical CDR3 protein sequences are pooled into one entry, listed with their most common genes and DNA. The V and J calls and clone size come from TCRdb's table, not from the authors' own analysis. In all, the sample holds about 370,000 distinct CDR3 sequences, and roughly 27% of those were seen once. The leading ten clones occupy 5.5% to 7% of the sample.

Sequences were obtained from PBMCs. This sequence uses TRBV29-1 and TRBJ2-1; no D gene is confidently identified. This sequence originates from a woman between 18 and 55 years old in good health. The CDR3 region has the sequence CSVRVRSYNEQFF. The DNA reads as follows: TGCAGCGTTAGAGTACGGTCCTACAATGAGCAGTTCTTC.